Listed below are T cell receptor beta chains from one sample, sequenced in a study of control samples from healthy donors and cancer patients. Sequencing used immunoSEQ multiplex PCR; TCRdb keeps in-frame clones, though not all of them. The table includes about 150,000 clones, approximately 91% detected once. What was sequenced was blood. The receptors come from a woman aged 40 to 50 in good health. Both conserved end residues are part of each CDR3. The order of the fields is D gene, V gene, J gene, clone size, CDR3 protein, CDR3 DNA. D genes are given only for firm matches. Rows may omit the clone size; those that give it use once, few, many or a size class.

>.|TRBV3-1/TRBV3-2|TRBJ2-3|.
CASSPLRQAPGDTQYF
TGTGCCAGCAGCCCCCTTCGACAGGCGCCGGGAGATACGCAGTATTTT
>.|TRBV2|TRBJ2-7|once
CASTLRGLSNSGGEQYF
TGTGCCAGCACCCTAAGAGGACTCTCCAATTCCGGGGGCGAGCAGTACTTC
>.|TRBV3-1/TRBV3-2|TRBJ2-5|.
CASSHGDWAQETQYF
TGTGCCAGCAGCCATGGGGACTGGGCCCAAGAGACCCAGTACTTC
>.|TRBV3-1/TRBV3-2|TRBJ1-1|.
CASSQIEGGTEAFF
TGTGCCAGCAGCCAGATTGAAGGGGGCACTGAAGCTTTCTTT
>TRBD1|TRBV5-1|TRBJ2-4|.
CASSLTGAQNIQYF
TGCGCCAGCAGCCTGACAGGGGCTCAAAACATTCAGTACTTC
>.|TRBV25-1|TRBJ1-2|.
CASSERGSYGYTF
TGTGCCAGCAGTGAAAGGGGCTCCTATGGCTACACCTTC
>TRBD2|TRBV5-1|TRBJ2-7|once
CASRPGGEGEQYF
TGCGCCAGCCGACCAGGAGGGGAGGGCGAGCAGTACTTC
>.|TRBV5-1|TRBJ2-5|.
CASSFGPQETQYF
TGCGCCAGCAGCTTCGGACCCCAAGAGACCCAGTACTTC
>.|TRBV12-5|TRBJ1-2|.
CASGLSLEGGFYGYTF
TGTGCTAGTGGTCTCTCCTTAGAGGGGGGGTTCTATGGCTACACCTTC
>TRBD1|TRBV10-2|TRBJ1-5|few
CAISQGINQPQHF
TGCGCCATCTCACAGGGGATCAATCAGCCCCAGCATTTT
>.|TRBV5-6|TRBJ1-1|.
CASSLAEGAGWGNTEAFF
TGTGCCAGCAGCTTGGCGGAAGGGGCAGGGTGGGGGAACACTGAAGCTTTCTTT
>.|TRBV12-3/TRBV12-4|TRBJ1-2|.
CASSPTTGYGYTF
TGTGCCAGCAGTCCTACGACAGGCTATGGCTACACCTTC
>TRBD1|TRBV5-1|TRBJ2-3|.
CASSLVGGVDTQYF
TGCGCCAGCAGCTTGGTAGGGGGCGTAGATACGCAGTATTTT
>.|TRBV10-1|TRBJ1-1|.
CASSDSAINTEAFF
TGCGCCAGCAGTGATTCGGCGATCAACACTGAAGCTTTCTTT
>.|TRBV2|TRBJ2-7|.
CASTSTERWGAYF
TGTGCCAGCACGTCCACAGAGCGATGGGGGGCGTACTTC
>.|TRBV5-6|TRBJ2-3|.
CASSPGHSTDTQYF
TGTGCCAGCAGCCCGGGTCACAGCACAGATACGCAGTATTTT
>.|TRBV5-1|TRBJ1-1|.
CASTQQGGTEAFF
TGCGCCAGCACGCAGCAGGGCGGCACTGAAGCTTTCTTT
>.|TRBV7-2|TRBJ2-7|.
CASTYSAIAGSYEQYF
TGTGCCAGCACGTACTCAGCTATAGCAGGGTCCTACGAGCAGTACTTC
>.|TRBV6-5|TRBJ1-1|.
CASTGQGGTEAFF
TGTGCCAGCACAGGTCAGGGAGGCACTGAAGCTTTCTTT
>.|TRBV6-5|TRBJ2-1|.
CASRWQGNDEQFF
TGTGCCAGCCGGTGGCAGGGTAATGATGAGCAGTTCTTC